This TCR beta chain was recorded in a study of human CD8 memory T cell subsets. By frequency, this clonotype registers medium-sized. UMI-labeled 5' RACE was used to make TCR beta libraries. TCRdb reanalyzed the 5' RACE reads and collapses them to one entry per CDR3 protein, without DNA. This sample's clone table lists some 10,000 distinct CDR3 sequences. CCR7+ PD-1+ TIGIT+ early memory CD8+ cells with dysfunctional traits were TPEX. The germline V gene encodes CDR1 SNHLY and CDR2 FYNNEI. The CDR3 sequence is 15 residues long. V gene TRBV2 combines with J gene TRBJ1-2; lacking DNA, the TRBD1 call made by TCRdb goes unchecked. The sequencing input was CD8+ T cells from PBMCs. The origin of this receptor is a human donor in good health. CDR3 region: CASMGRGRSYDGYTF.